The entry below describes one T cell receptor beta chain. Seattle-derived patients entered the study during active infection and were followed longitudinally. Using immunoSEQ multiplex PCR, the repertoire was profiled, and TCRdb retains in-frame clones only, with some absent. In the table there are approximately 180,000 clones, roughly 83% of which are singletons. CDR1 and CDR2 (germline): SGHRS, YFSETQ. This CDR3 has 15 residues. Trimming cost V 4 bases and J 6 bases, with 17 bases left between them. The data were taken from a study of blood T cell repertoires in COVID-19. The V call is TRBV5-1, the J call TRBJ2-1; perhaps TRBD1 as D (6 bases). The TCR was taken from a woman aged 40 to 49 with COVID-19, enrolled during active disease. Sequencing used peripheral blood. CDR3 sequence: CASSGQYDRGNEQFF. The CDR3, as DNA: TGCGCCAGCAGCGGACAGTACGACCGGGGCAATGAGCAGTTCTTC.